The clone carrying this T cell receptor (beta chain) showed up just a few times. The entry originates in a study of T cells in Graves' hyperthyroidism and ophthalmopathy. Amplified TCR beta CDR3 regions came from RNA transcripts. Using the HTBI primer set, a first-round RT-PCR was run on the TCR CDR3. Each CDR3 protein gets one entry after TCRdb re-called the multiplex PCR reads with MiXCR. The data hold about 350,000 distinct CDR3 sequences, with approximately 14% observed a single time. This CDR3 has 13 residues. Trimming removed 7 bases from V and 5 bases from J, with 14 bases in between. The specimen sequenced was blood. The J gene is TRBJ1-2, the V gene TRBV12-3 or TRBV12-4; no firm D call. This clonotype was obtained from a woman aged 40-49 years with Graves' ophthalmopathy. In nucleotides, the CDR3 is TGTGCCAGCACCCCGACAAGAAAGTATGGCTACACCTTC. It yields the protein CASTPTRKYGYTF.